This T cell receptor beta chain was sequenced for a study of T cells expressing NK-cell markers. Turning to this clonotype: Its antigen is unidentified.

TCRdb reanalyzed the 5' RACE reads, giving one entry per CDR3 protein sequence and no DNA. This listing includes roughly 390,000 distinct CDR3 sequences. The study, taken as a whole, reports: A few donors' CD3+CD56-NKG2C+ cells were dominated by the same clonotypes.

This CDR3 comprises 11 residues. Germline V CDR1 and CDR2: SGHVS, FQNEAQ. Input material: blood T cells: a sorted CD56 or NKG2C T cell subset, CD4+ or CD8+ T cells, or bulk PBMC T cells (not recorded which). This sequence joins TRBV7-8 and TRBJ2-2. The clonotype comes from a woman aged 45-60 years in good health. The chain's CDR3 is CASSYRRVLFF.